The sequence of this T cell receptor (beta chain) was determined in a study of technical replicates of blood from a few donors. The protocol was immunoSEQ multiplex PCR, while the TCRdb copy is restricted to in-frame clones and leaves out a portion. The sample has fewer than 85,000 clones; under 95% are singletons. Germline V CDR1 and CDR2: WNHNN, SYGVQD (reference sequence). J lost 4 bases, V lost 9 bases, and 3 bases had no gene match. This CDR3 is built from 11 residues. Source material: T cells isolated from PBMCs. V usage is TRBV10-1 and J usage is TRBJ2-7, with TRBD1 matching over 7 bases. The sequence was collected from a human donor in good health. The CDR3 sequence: CARQGLYEQYF. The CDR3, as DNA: TGCGCCAGACAGGGGCTTTACGAGCAGTACTTC.